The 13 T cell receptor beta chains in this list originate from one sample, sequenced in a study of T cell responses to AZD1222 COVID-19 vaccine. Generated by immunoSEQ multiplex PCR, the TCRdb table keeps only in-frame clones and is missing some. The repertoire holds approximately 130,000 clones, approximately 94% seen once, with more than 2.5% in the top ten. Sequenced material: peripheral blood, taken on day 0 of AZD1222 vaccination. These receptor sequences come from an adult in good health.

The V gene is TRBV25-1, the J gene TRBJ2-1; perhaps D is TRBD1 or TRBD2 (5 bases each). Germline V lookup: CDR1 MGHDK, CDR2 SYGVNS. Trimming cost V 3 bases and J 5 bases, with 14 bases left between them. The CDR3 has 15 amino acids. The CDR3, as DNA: TGTGCCAGCAGTGAGTTATTTATGGGGGACAATGAGCAGTTCTTC. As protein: CASSELFMGDNEQFF.

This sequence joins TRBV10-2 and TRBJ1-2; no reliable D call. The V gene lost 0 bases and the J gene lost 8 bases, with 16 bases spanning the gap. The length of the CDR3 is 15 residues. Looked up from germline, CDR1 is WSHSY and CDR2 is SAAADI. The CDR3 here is CASSESKGGFRGYTF. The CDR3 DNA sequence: TGCGCCAGCAGTGAGTCCAAGGGAGGCTTCCGGGGCTACACCTTC.

The DNA of the CDR3 is TGTGCCAGCAGCGTTTACCAGGGAACCCAAGAGACCCAGTACTTC. This translates into CASSVYQGTQETQYF. The chain joins TRBV9 to TRBJ2-5, with a weak D call TRBD1 (5 bases). The CDR3 consists of 15 residues. V was pared by 2 bases and J by 1 base, with 12 bases between. Germline lookup yields CDR1 SGDLS and CDR2 YYNGEE.

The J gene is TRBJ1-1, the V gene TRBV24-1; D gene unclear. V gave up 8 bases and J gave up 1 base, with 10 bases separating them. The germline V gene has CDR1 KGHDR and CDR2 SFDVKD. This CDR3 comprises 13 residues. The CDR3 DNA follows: TGTGCCACCAAGCTAGGGTGGAACACTGAAGCTTTCTTT. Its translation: CATKLGWNTEAFF.

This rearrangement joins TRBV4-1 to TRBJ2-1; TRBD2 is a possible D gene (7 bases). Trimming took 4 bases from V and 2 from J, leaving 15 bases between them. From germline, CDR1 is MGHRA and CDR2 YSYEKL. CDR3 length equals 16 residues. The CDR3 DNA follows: TGCGCCAGCAGCCTGGGGTCGGGGGGCCCCTACAATGAGCAGTTCTTC. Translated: CASSLGSGGPYNEQFF.

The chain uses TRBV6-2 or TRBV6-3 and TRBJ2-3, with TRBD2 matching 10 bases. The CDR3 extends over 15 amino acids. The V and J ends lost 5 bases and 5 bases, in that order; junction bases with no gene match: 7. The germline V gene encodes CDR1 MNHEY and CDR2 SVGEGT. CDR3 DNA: TGTGCCAGCAGTCGACTAGCGGGCGGCGGAGATACGCAGTATTTT. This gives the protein CASSRLAGGGDTQYF.

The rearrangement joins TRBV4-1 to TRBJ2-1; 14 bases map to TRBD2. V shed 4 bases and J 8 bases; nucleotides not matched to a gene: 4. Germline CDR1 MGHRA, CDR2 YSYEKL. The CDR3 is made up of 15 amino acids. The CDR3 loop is CASSLGLAGVDEQFF. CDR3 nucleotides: TGCGCCAGCAGCCTGGGACTAGCGGGAGTGGATGAGCAGTTCTTC.

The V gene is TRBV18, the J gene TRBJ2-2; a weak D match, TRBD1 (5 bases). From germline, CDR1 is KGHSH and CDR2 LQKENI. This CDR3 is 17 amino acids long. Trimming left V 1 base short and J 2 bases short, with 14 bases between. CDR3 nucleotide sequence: TGTGCCAGCTCACCACAAAGGGGTCGCCTCAACACCGGGGAGCTGTTTTTT. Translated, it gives CASSPQRGRLNTGELFF.

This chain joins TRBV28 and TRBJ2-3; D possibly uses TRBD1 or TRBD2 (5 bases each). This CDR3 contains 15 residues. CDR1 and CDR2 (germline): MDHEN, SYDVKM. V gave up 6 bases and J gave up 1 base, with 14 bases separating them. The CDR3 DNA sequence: TGTGCCAGCAGCGCCGGGACGCCGGGCACAGATACGCAGTATTTT. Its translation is CASSAGTPGTDTQYF.

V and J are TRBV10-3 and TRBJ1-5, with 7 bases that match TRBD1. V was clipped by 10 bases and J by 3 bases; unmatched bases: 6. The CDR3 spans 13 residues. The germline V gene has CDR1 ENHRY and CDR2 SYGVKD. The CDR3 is CATGTASNQPQHF. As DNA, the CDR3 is TGTGCCACCGGGACAGCCTCCAATCAGCCCCAGCATTTT.

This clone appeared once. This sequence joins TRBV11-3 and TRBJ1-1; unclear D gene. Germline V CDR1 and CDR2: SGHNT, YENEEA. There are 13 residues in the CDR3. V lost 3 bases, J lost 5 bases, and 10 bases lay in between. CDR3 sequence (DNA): TGTGCCAGCAGCTTCAGTGCTGGTACTGAAGCTTTCTTT. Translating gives CASSFSAGTEAFF.

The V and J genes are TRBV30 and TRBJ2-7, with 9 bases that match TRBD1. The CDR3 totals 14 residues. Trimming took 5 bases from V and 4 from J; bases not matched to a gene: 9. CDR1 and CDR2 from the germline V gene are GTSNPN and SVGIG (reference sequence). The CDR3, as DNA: TGTGCCTGGGATATACCGGACAGGGGTTACGAGCAGTACTTC. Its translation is CAWDIPDRGYEQYF.

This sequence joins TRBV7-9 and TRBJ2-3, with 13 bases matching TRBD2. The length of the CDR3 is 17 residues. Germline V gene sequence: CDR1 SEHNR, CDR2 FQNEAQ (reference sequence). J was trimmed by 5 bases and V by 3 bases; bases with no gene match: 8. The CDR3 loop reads CASSFSGLAGVRDTQYF. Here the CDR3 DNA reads TGTGCCAGCAGCTTCTCTGGACTAGCGGGAGTGAGAGATACGCAGTATTTT.